Following are 16 T cell receptor beta chains from one sample sequenced in a study of blood T cells in healthy people across ages. A second PCR of about 7 to 12 cycles used a sample-barcoded 5' primer and a J-beta primer mix. TCRdb re-called the 5' RACE reads with MiXCR, one entry per CDR3 protein. The sample contains about 1,500,000 distinct CDR3 sequences, about 43% of which appear only once. The source material was blood. The receptors shown here come from a woman between 18 and 30 years old in good health.

About this clonotype: The junction shows a germline mismatch at one end, possibly a read error. V and J are TRBV12-3 or TRBV12-4 and TRBJ2-1; 12 bases map to TRBD1. This CDR3 has 15 amino acids. Here the CDR3 DNA reads TGTGCCAGCAGCATGGGACAGGGGGCCAACAATAAGCAGTTCTTC. Translating it yields CASSMGQGANNKQFF.

The rearrangement joins TRBV7-8 to TRBJ2-7; the match to TRBD2 covers 10 bases. CDR1 and CDR2 from the germline V gene are SGHVS and FQNEAQ. Unmatched junction bases numbered 5, after V lost 8 bases and J lost 1 base. The CDR3 extends over 14 amino acids. CDR3 protein: CASSTSGESYEQYF. CDR3 bases: TGTGCCAGCTCAACTAGCGGGGAATCCTACGAGCAGTACTTC.

This clonotype was observed a few times. The rearrangement uses TRBV20-1 and TRBJ2-7, with D hard to call. The length of the CDR3 is 13 residues. With 3 bases removed from V and 5 bases from J, the gap between germline ends came to 14 bases. Germline values: CDR1 DFQATT, CDR2 SNEGSKA (reference sequence). CDR3 DNA: TGCAGTGCTAGCCCTACTGGGATCCACGAGCAGTACTTC. It encodes CSASPTGIHEQYF.

J is TRBJ1-1 and V is TRBV20-1; a weak D match, TRBD1 (6 bases). The germline V and J ends were trimmed by 4 bases and 6 bases, with 18 bases remaining between them. Germline CDR1 DFQATT, CDR2 SNEGSKA (reference sequence). There are 14 residues in the CDR3. CDR3 sequence: CSAKRGGPNPEAFF. Written as DNA, the CDR3 is TGCAGTGCTAAAAGGGGGGGACCCAACCCTGAAGCTTTCTTT.

V usage is TRBV9 and J usage is TRBJ2-1, with 11 bases matching TRBD2. Per the germline V gene, CDR1 is SGDLS and CDR2 is YYNGEE. CDR3 length equals 16 residues. V lost 2 bases to trimming and J lost 3 bases; unmatched junction nucleotides: 4. CDR3: CASSVLTSGGYNEQFF. CDR3 DNA: TGTGCCAGCAGCGTCCTCACTAGCGGGGGCTACAATGAGCAGTTCTTC.

This clonotype showed up just a few times. The V call is TRBV5-1, the J call TRBJ2-1; a weak D match, TRBD2 (6 bases). V shed 2 bases and J shed 9 bases, with 18 bases lying between them. The CDR3 runs 15 residues. Germline assignment: CDR1 SGHRS and CDR2 YFSETQ. The CDR3 here is CASSFMVGREGEQFF. CDR3 nucleotide sequence: TGCGCCAGCAGCTTTATGGTCGGGAGAGAGGGTGAGCAGTTCTTC.

V gene TRBV10-3 combines with J gene TRBJ2-1; 11 positions match TRBD2. The DNA end favors TRBJ2-7, so the J call may be wrong. In germline, CDR1 is ENHRY, CDR2 SYGVKD. The length of the CDR3 is 17 residues. The CDR3 DNA sequence: TGTGCCATCAGTGCATCCAAACTAGCGGGGGCTTACAATGAGCAGTACTTC. Protein sequence: CAISASKLAGAYNEQYF.

V usage is TRBV10-1 and J usage is TRBJ1-2; tentative D call: TRBD1 (5 bases). The CDR3 runs 14 residues. CDR1 is WNHNN, CDR2 SYGVQD, per germline (reference sequence). V lost 2 bases, J lost 4 bases, and 11 bases lay in between. The CDR3 sequence is CASSERVGAYGYTF. DNA for the CDR3: TGCGCCAGCAGTGAGCGAGTAGGGGCCTATGGCTACACCTTC.

This sequence joins TRBV2 and TRBJ2-1; 10 bases align to TRBD2. After removal of 5 bases from V and 8 bases from J, the junction contained 12 bases not matched to a gene. Per germline, CDR1 SNHLY and CDR2 FYNNEI. This CDR3 is built from 16 residues. CDR3 DNA sequence: TGTGCCAGCAGTTCCAGACCTAGCGGGGGTGGGGATGAGCAGTTCTTC. Its translation is CASSSRPSGGGDEQFF.

J is TRBJ2-1 and V is TRBV14, with 7 bases identical to TRBD2. The CDR3 extends over 14 amino acids. V shed 7 bases and J 3 bases; nucleotides not matched to a gene: 6. The germline CDR1 and CDR2 sequences are SGHDN and FVKESK. The CDR3 DNA is TGTGCCAGCAATGGACGGGAGGACTACAATGAGCAGTTCTTC. This translates into CASNGREDYNEQFF.

This clonotype was counted between two and nine times. The rearrangement links TRBV27 to TRBJ2-1; 7 positions match TRBD1. CDR3 length equals 15 residues. J was trimmed by 4 bases and V by 5 bases; bases with no gene match: 8. Germline CDR1 and CDR2: MNHEY and SMNVEV (reference sequence). This chain's CDR3 is CASSPTGLLYNEQFF. In nucleotides, the CDR3 is TGTGCCAGCAGTCCGACAGGGCTCCTGTACAATGAGCAGTTCTTC.

The chain combines TRBV6-1 with TRBJ1-2; D ambiguous. Germline CDR1 reads MNHNS; CDR2 reads SASEGT. The V end lost 2 bases, the J end lost 8 bases, and 9 bases lay between the germline ends. This CDR3 has 12 residues. The CDR3 DNA sequence: TGTGCCAGCAGTGAACTTGGGAACGGCTACACCTTC. It yields the protein CASSELGNGYTF.

The chain uses TRBV20-1 and TRBJ1-1; D is ambiguous. This CDR3 spans 13 amino acids. Germline CDR1 reads DFQATT; CDR2 reads SNEGSKA (reference sequence). Deletions cut 2 bases from V and 0 bases from J, with 7 bases between. The CDR3 protein is CSARPQVNTEAFF. CDR3 nucleotide sequence: TGCAGTGCTAGACCACAAGTGAACACTGAAGCTTTCTTT.

This clonotype was counted only a few times. The chain has TRBV20-1 and TRBJ2-7, with 7 bases aligning to TRBD1. The CDR3 length is 12 residues. After removal of 6 bases from V and 6 bases from J, the junction contained 8 bases not matched to a gene. Per the germline V gene, CDR1 is DFQATT and CDR2 is SNEGSKA (reference sequence). The CDR3 DNA reads as TGCAGTGCCCTTCAGGGGGTTGGCGAGCAGTACTTC. It specifies CSALQGVGEQYF.

The count of this clonotype is one. The V call is TRBV20-1, the J call TRBJ2-5, with TRBD1 identical over 9 bases. The J call may be mistaken, given a closer DNA end match to TRBJ2-7. The CDR3 contains 13 residues. Germline assignment: CDR1 DFQATT and CDR2 SNEGSKA (reference sequence). The CDR3 nucleotides are TGCAGTGCGCACGGGACAGGGAGAAGCGAGCAGTACTTC. It is translated as CSAHGTGRSEQYF.

The chain joins TRBV28 to TRBJ2-7; D may be TRBD1 or TRBD2 (5 bases each). The CDR3 sequence is 13 residues long. The V gene's germline CDR1 is MDHEN and CDR2 SYDVKM. V lost 0 bases, J lost 4 bases, and 7 bases lay in between. As DNA, the CDR3 is TGTGCCAGCAGTTTATGGGGGGTTTACGAGCAGTACTTC. Encoded protein: CASSLWGVYEQYF. Looking up the rest from reference TRBV28 and TRBJ2-7 gives the full variable domain: DVKVTQSSRYLVKRTGEKVFLECVQDMDHENMFWYRQDPGLGLRLIYFSYDVKMKEKGDIPEGYSVSREKKERFSLILESASTNQTSMYLCASSLWGVYEQYFGPGTRLTVT.